This T cell receptor (beta chain) stems from a study of CD8 T cells in Susac syndrome. Per the germline V gene, CDR1 is SEHNR and CDR2 is FQNEAQ (reference sequence). V was trimmed by 4 bases and J by 4 bases, leaving 8 bases between them. The CDR3 consists of 13 residues. Reverse transcription of roughly 0.45 to 1 ug RNA was carried out with random hexamers. Each CDR3 protein gets one entry after TCRdb re-called the immunoSEQ multiplex PCR reads with MiXCR. In the table there are roughly 150,000 distinct CDR3 sequences, 85% to 95% of which are singletons. The chain combines TRBV7-9 with TRBJ2-1; D not certain. Sequenced sample: CD8+ T cells from PBMCs. The TCR sequence derives from a human donor with multiple sclerosis. This chain's CDR3 is CASSSPNYNEQFF. CDR3 DNA: TGTGCCAGCAGCTCCCCCAATTACAATGAGCAGTTCTTC.